This TCR beta chain was sequenced during a study of OX40 agonist ivuxolimab in advanced cancers. Study summary: Intravenous ivuxolimab at 0.01 to 10 mg/kg was given to patients every 2 weeks. A mean age of approximately 64 years, range about 23 to 90, was recorded, and over 65% were male. Prior anti-PD-1, anti-PD-L1 or anti-CTLA-4 therapy did not bar entry, and 40% had some.

General study points: Dosing at 0.1 to 3.0 mg/kg was accompanied by clonal expansion of CD4+ and CD8+ blood T cells by week 6.

A remark on this clone: What it binds is unknown.

Profiling relied on immunoSEQ multiplex PCR, and the TCRdb table lists in-frame clones only, not all of them. Counted here are roughly 10,000 clones, about 82% occurring once; the ten biggest clones make up 22%. This CDR3 spans 15 amino acids. V shed 7 bases, J shed 6 bases, and the junction held 11 bases outside the gene matches. Germline loops: CDR1 SNHLY, CDR2 FYNNEI. The source of this sequence is an adult with an advanced solid tumor such as melanoma, head and neck, liver or kidney cancer. This specimen consisted of CD4+ or CD8+ T cells sorted from blood, obtained in a trial of the OX40 agonist ivuxolimab. This chain uses TRBV2 with TRBJ1-5; 8 nucleotides match TRBD1. CDR3 region: CASTGTGGSGQPQHF. The CDR3 DNA is TGTGCCAGCACCGGAACAGGGGGGTCTGGTCAGCCCCAGCATTTT.